One and the same sample provided the 13 T cell receptor beta chains below, sequenced in a study of early T cells in non-severe SARS-CoV-2 infection. TCRdb passed the 5' RACE reads through MiXCR, listing each CDR3 protein once. The sample includes 40,000 to 50,000 distinct CDR3 sequences, less than 8.5% of them seen just once. The sample comprised whole blood. These receptors were taken from an adult who was a healthcare worker with PCR-confirmed SARS-CoV-2 infection or an uninfected control (not recorded which).

The chain links TRBV3-1 to TRBJ2-5; D gene uncertain. In germline, CDR1 is LGHDT, CDR2 YNNKEL (reference sequence). The CDR3 runs to 15 residues. Trimming cost V 2 bases and J 1 base, with 11 bases left between them. CDR3 amino acids: CASSQLDGPQETQYF. The CDR3 nucleotides are TGTGCCAGCAGCCAACTCGACGGCCCCCAAGAGACCCAGTACTTC.

This clonotype was counted ten times or more. The rearrangement links TRBV7-6 to TRBJ2-5; possibly TRBD1 for D (6 bases). Germline V gene data show CDR1 as SGHVS and CDR2 as FNYEAQ. Trimming cost V 6 bases and J 8 bases, with 13 bases left between them. CDR3 size: 12 residues. The CDR3 DNA is TGTGCCAGCAGGGCCCCACAGGGCACCCAGTACTTC. Its translation: CASRAPQGTQYF.

This clonotype was recorded a few times. CDR3 in DNA: TGTGCCAGCAGCACCGGGGTTTATTCACCCCTCCACTTT. It translates to CASSTGVYSPLHF. This chain links TRBV27 with TRBJ1-6; D uncertain. The CDR3 contains 13 residues. V shed 6 bases and J shed 8 bases, with 11 bases lying between them. Germline V lookup: CDR1 MNHEY, CDR2 SMNVEV (reference sequence).

DNA for the CDR3: TGCGCCAGCAGCTACCGAGCGGGGATCACAGATACGCAGTATTTT. This codes for CASSYRAGITDTQYF. J is TRBJ2-3 and V is TRBV4-1; TRBD2 aligns across 7 bases. CDR3 length: 15 amino acids. The V and J ends lost 5 bases and 2 bases, in that order; junction bases with no gene match: 7. Germline CDR1 is MGHRA and CDR2 is YSYEKL.

This clonotype has ten or more counts. The chain has TRBV10-3 and TRBJ2-2, with 7 bases lining up with TRBD1. V gave up 8 bases and J gave up 3 bases; unmatched junction bases: 3. The CDR3 covers 13 residues. Germline assignment: CDR1 ENHRY and CDR2 SYGVKD. This CDR3 reads CAIATGDTGELFF. The CDR3, as DNA: TGTGCCATCGCTACAGGGGACACCGGGGAGCTGTTTTTT.

The chain recombines TRBV6-1 with TRBJ2-7, with D maybe TRBD1 (7 bases). This CDR3 has 17 amino acids. Germline CDR1 MNHNS, CDR2 SASEGT. The V end was cut by 2 bases, the J end by 4 bases, with 21 bases between. CDR3 loop: CASSELYGGTDVYEQYF. The CDR3 region has the DNA TGTGCCAGCAGTGAATTATATGGGGGGACAGACGTGTACGAGCAGTACTTC.

The chain joins TRBV7-8 to TRBJ2-3; maybe TRBD1 (5 bases). The CDR3 contains 13 residues. V lost 7 bases, J lost 3 bases, and 11 bases lay in between. Germline CDR1 and CDR2: SGHVS and FQNEAQ. CDR3 residues: CASKSGSTDTQYF. CDR3 DNA: TGTGCCAGCAAATCAGGGTCAACAGATACGCAGTATTTT.

This clonotype was seen a handful of times. The V and J genes are TRBV11-1 and TRBJ1-2, with D perhaps matching TRBD1 (5 bases). CDR3 length: 14 residues. Germline lookup yields CDR1 SGHAT and CDR2 FQDESV (reference sequence). Trimming pared 3 bases from V and 3 bases from J, leaving 11 bases between. This CDR3 reads CASSFRGDYYGYTF. The CDR3 nucleotides are TGTGCCAGCAGCTTTCGTGGGGACTACTATGGCTACACCTTC.

This sequence joins TRBV24-1 and TRBJ2-5; D remains unclear. Trimming removed 7 bases from V and 4 bases from J, with 18 bases in between. The CDR3 has 15 amino acids. Germline V lookup: CDR1 KGHDR, CDR2 SFDVKD. The CDR3 sequence: CATSPGSTPRETQYF. In nucleotides, the CDR3 is TGTGCCACCAGCCCCGGGTCTACACCGAGAGAGACCCAGTACTTC.

The table lists this clonotype with many counts. The chain recombines TRBV10-2 with TRBJ1-4; tentative D call: TRBD1 (6 bases). Trimming removed 4 bases from V and 3 bases from J, with 15 bases in between. Germline CDR1 reads WSHSY; CDR2 reads SAAADI. This CDR3 comprises 16 residues. CDR3 in amino acids: CASSADRSRANEKLFF. CDR3 DNA: TGCGCCAGCAGTGCAGACAGGAGCCGTGCTAATGAAAAACTGTTTTTT.

This clonotype came up a few times. The chain employs TRBV29-1 and TRBJ2-5, with D tentatively TRBD1 or TRBD2 (5 bases each). V was shortened by 6 bases and J by 2 bases, with 13 bases between the two germline ends. The CDR3 length is 13 residues. Germline CDR1 is SQVTM and CDR2 is ANQGSEA. CDR3 bases: TGCAGCGTGCCCGGGACGGGGCAAGAGACCCAGTACTTC. Translated, it gives CSVPGTGQETQYF.

Ten or more counts support this clonotype. V gene TRBV20-1 combines with J gene TRBJ2-6, with a tentative D call TRBD1 (6 bases). V was trimmed by 1 base and J by 1 base, leaving 8 bases between them. The CDR3 extends over 15 amino acids. Germline V CDR1 and CDR2: DFQATT, SNEGSKA (reference sequence). In DNA form, the CDR3 reads TGCAGTGCTAGAGTTAGGGGGTCTGGGGCCAACGTCCTGACTTTC. Translating it yields CSARVRGSGANVLTF.

The rearrangement joins TRBV12-3 or TRBV12-4 to TRBJ2-1; D is possibly TRBD2 (5 bases). CDR3 size: 18 residues. V lost 4 bases and J lost 0, with 19 bases in between. The CDR3, as DNA: TGTGCCAGCAGTTCCGCAAGGACTTTTGCGAGCTCCTACAATGAGCAGTTCTTC. It is translated as CASSSARTFASSYNEQFF.